These 30 T cell receptor beta chains came from one sample sequenced in a study of T cells in Graves' hyperthyroidism and ophthalmopathy. RNA transcripts yielded amplified TCR beta CDR3 regions. An initial round of RT-PCR targeting the TCR CDR3 relied on the HTBI primer set. In TCRdb, the multiplex PCR reads were re-called with MiXCR into one record per CDR3 protein. The repertoire holds about 150,000 distinct CDR3 sequences, with around 20% as singletons. Sequences were obtained from blood. The receptors were gathered from a woman in her forties or fifties with Graves' hyperthyroidism that later progressed to Graves' ophthalmopathy.

The rearrangement uses TRBV6-5 and TRBJ2-6; 7 bases align to TRBD1. The CDR3 length is 19 residues. The V segment lost 0 bases and the J segment 0 bases; nucleotides outside the gene matches: 8. In germline, CDR1 is MNHEY, CDR2 SVGAGI. As DNA, the CDR3 is TGTGCCAGCAGTTACTCGAACCCGGGACAGCCCTCTGGGGCCAACGTCCTGACTTTC. This encodes CASSYSNPGQPSGANVLTF.

This clonotype was recorded a few times. The chain carries TRBV6-5 and TRBJ2-7; TRBD2 is a possible D gene (6 bases). The CDR3 has 14 amino acids. CDR1 and CDR2 (germline): MNHEY, SVGAGI. The V and J ends lost 4 bases and 4 bases respectively, with 14 bases between them. The CDR3 is CASSSGLTLYEQYF. The CDR3 DNA reads TGTGCCAGCAGTTCGGGACTCACCCTTTACGAGCAGTACTTC.

This rearrangement joins TRBV20-1 to TRBJ2-7, with 7 bases fitting TRBD1. The CDR3 runs 15 residues. The germline V gene has CDR1 DFQATT and CDR2 SNEGSKA (reference sequence). V shed 5 bases, J shed 1 base, and the junction held 11 bases outside the gene matches. CDR3 DNA: TGCAGTGCTCCAACGACAGGGTCGAGTTCCTACGAGCAGTACTTC. It is translated as CSAPTTGSSSYEQYF.

V and J are TRBV5-6 and TRBJ2-7, with 7 bases fitting TRBD1. Per the germline V gene, CDR1 is SGHDT and CDR2 is YYEEEE. The CDR3 totals 15 residues. Losses at the gene ends were 0 bases for V and 1 base for J; bases not matched to a gene: 4. CDR3 bases: TGTGCCAGCAGCTTGGGGACAGGTCGATCCTACGAGCAGTACTTC. Its protein is CASSLGTGRSYEQYF.

Many counts were recorded for this clonotype. The gene calls are TRBV6-1 and TRBJ1-1; D unresolved. The CDR3 totals 14 residues. V was cut by 1 base and J by 6 bases, with 12 bases left in between. Per the germline V gene, CDR1 is MNHNS and CDR2 is SASEGT. The CDR3 loop is CASSEGFGWAEAFF. DNA of the CDR3: TGTGCCAGCAGTGAAGGCTTTGGATGGGCTGAAGCTTTCTTT.

This clonotype occurred many times. The chain employs TRBV2 and TRBJ1-4; TRBD1 aligns across 9 bases. Germline values: CDR1 SNHLY, CDR2 FYNNEI. J gave up 7 bases and V 5 bases, and 11 bases lay outside the gene matches. The CDR3 covers 16 residues. CDR3 loop: CASSQERDRDGEKLFF. DNA for the CDR3: TGTGCCAGCAGTCAAGAACGGGACAGGGACGGTGAAAAACTGTTTTTT.

This clonotype was counted at least ten times. The chain couples TRBV28 to TRBJ2-3, with 10 bases aligning to TRBD2. The CDR3 runs to 14 residues. The V segment lost 5 bases and the J segment 7 bases; nucleotides outside the gene matches: 6. Per the germline V gene, CDR1 is MDHEN and CDR2 is SYDVKM. CDR3 nucleotide sequence: TGTGCCAGCAGTCGCTTTAGCGGGAGGAATACGCAGTATTTT. Its translation: CASSRFSGRNTQYF. Variable domain in full (rest from reference TRBV28 and TRBJ2-3): DVKVTQSSRYLVKRTGEKVFLECVQDMDHENMFWYRQDPGLGLRLIYFSYDVKMKEKGDIPEGYSVSREKKERFSLILESASTNQTSMYLCASSRFSGRNTQYFGPGTRLTVL.

There are many counts of this clonotype. This CDR3 is CASSQKAGGYGELFF. The CDR3 nucleotides read TGTGCCAGCAGCCAAAAAGCGGGAGGGTACGGGGAGCTGTTTTTT. This chain connects TRBV3-1 to TRBJ2-2, with TRBD2 matching 10 bases. V was clipped by 2 bases and J by 7 bases; unmatched bases: 4. The CDR3 is 15 amino acids. The germline gives CDR1 LGHDT, CDR2 YNNKEL (reference sequence).

The sample holds a few counts of this clonotype. The V and J genes are TRBV20-1 and TRBJ2-6; TRBD1 aligns across 9 bases. With V trimmed by 6 bases and J by 5 bases, 14 bases remained unmatched. This CDR3 region has 17 residues. Germline V gives CDR1 DFQATT, CDR2 SNEGSKA (reference sequence). CDR3 sequence (DNA): TGCAGTGCAACGGGGGGACAGGGTGCCCTCTGGGCCAACGTCCTGACTTTC. Amino acids: CSATGGQGALWANVLTF.

In its sample, this clonotype was seen many times. This chain joins TRBV7-9 and TRBJ2-1, with 9 bases fitting TRBD2. The CDR3 runs 16 residues. Germline CDR1 SEHNR, CDR2 FQNEAQ (reference sequence). The J segment lost 5 bases and the V segment lost 5 bases, leaving 10 bases of the junction unmatched. This CDR3 is CASSLPRASGNNEQFF. CDR3 nucleotide sequence: TGTGCCAGCAGCCTCCCAAGGGCTAGCGGGAACAATGAGCAGTTCTTC.

This clonotype showed up just a few times. The CDR3 nucleotides read TGTGCCAGCAGCTTTACCGGGACCGCTTCCTACGAGCAGTACTTC. It is translated as CASSFTGTASYEQYF. The J gene is TRBJ2-7, the V gene TRBV3-1; D tentatively reads TRBD1 or TRBD2 (5 bases each). The length of the CDR3 is 15 residues. Trimming took off 5 bases at V and 1 base at J, with 15 bases between the two ends. In germline, CDR1 is LGHDT, CDR2 YNNKEL (reference sequence).

V usage is TRBV27 and J usage is TRBJ1-5, with 9 nucleotides matching TRBD1. The CDR3 covers 15 residues. Germline-derived CDR1 and CDR2 are MNHEY and SMNVEV (reference sequence). With 5 bases clipped from V and 3 bases from J, the junction kept 5 bases outside the gene matches. The CDR3 nucleotides are TGTGCCAGCAGTAAGGGACAGGGAAACAATCAGCCCCAGCATTTT. Amino acid sequence: CASSKGQGNNQPQHF.

This clonotype was counted many times. The genes are TRBV20-1 and TRBJ2-3; no clear D gene. CDR3 size: 14 residues. V lost 1 base and J 2 bases, leaving 10 bases between the germline ends. Germline lookup yields CDR1 DFQATT and CDR2 SNEGSKA (reference sequence). This chain's CDR3 is CSARGPGFTDTQYF. CDR3 nucleotide sequence: TGCAGTGCTAGAGGGCCGGGCTTCACAGATACGCAGTATTTT.

The rearrangement links TRBV18 to TRBJ1-4; the D is unclear. The CDR3 loop spans 13 amino acids. The V gene's germline CDR1 is KGHSH and CDR2 LQKENI. The V and J ends lost 6 bases and 7 bases respectively, with 12 bases between them. CDR3 loop: CASSGVLSEKLFF. The CDR3 DNA reads TGTGCCAGCTCTGGGGTCCTAAGTGAAAAACTGTTTTTT. Full variable domain (remainder filled in from reference TRBV18 and TRBJ1-4): NAGVMQNPRHLVRRRGQEARLRCSPMKGHSHVYWYRQLPEEGLKFMVYLQKENIIDESGMPKERFSAEFPKEGPSILRIQQVVRGDSAAYFCASSGVLSEKLFFGSGTQLSVL.

The chain joins TRBV6-1 to TRBJ2-5; the D gene is possibly TRBD2 (5 bases). V shed 7 bases and J shed 5 bases, with 8 bases lying between them. CDR1 and CDR2 from the germline V gene are MNHNS and SASEGT. This CDR3 has 11 residues. CDR3 bases: TGTGCCAGCACCAGAGGGGAGACCCAGTACTTC. This translates into CASTRGETQYF.

This clonotype was seen repeatedly, ten times or more. The chain combines TRBV5-1 with TRBJ2-4; 7 nucleotides match TRBD2. J lost 3 bases, V lost 2 bases, and 14 bases had no gene match. Germline-derived CDR1 and CDR2 are SGHRS and YFSETQ. This CDR3 is 18 amino acids long. CDR3 bases: TGCGCCAGCAGCTTAGGACCATTTCAGGGCGGGGGCAAAAACATTCAGTACTTC. It is translated as CASSLGPFQGGGKNIQYF.

This clonotype was seen ten or more times. This chain joins TRBV7-3 and TRBJ1-2; TRBD1 might be the D (5 bases). The CDR3 runs 15 residues. Per the germline V gene, CDR1 is SGHTA and CDR2 is FQGTGA. Trimming left V 5 bases short and J 0 bases short, with 13 bases between. CDR3 nucleotide sequence: TGTGCCAGCAGCCCTATCGGGGGTACTAACTATGGCTACACCTTC. Translated, it gives CASSPIGGTNYGYTF.

This clonotype has at least ten counts. The chain links TRBV29-1 to TRBJ2-7, with D unresolved. V lost 4 bases and J lost 2, with 9 bases in between. The CDR3 has 12 residues. Germline CDR1 is SQVTM and CDR2 is ANQGSEA. In nucleotides, the CDR3 is TGCAGCGTTGGGACGTCCGCCTACGAGCAGTACTTC. Protein: CSVGTSAYEQYF.

The V call is TRBV20-1, the J call TRBJ2-7; TRBD1 matches at 11 bases. The J segment lost 5 bases and the V segment lost 4 bases, leaving 4 bases of the junction unmatched. This CDR3 has 13 amino acids. The germline CDR1 and CDR2 sequences are DFQATT and SNEGSKA (reference sequence). CDR3 sequence reads: CSATRDRGNEQYF. DNA for the CDR3: TGCAGTGCTACCCGGGACAGGGGGAACGAGCAGTACTTC.

This clonotype was detected ten times or more. The CDR3 spells CASTMSQGPIYNEQFF. The CDR3 bases are TGTGCCAGCACCATGTCCCAGGGCCCGATCTACAATGAGCAGTTCTTC. The rearrangement joins TRBV12-3 or TRBV12-4 to TRBJ2-1; the D gene is possibly TRBD1 (5 bases). V was clipped by 7 bases and J by 3 bases, with 19 bases between them. The CDR3 loop spans 16 amino acids.

V is TRBV7-9 and J is TRBJ2-5, with a tentative D call TRBD2 (8 bases). This CDR3 is 19 amino acids long. Germline loops: CDR1 SEHNR, CDR2 FQNEAQ (reference sequence). Deletions cut 6 bases from V and 1 base from J, with 27 bases between. The CDR3 here is CASSYAPGTRRGPQETQYF. DNA for the CDR3: TGTGCCAGCAGTTATGCCCCCGGGACTAGGAGGGGGCCCCAAGAGACCCAGTACTTC.

This clonotype appeared many times. The chain has TRBV2 and TRBJ2-1; TRBD2 agrees at 7 bases. Germline V gene sequence: CDR1 SNHLY, CDR2 FYNNEI. The CDR3 spans 13 residues. V dropped 8 bases and J dropped 5; count of bases not matched to a gene: 6. The CDR3 DNA reads as TGTGCCAGCGACGAGCGGGGCCACAATGAGCAGTTCTTC. Encoded protein: CASDERGHNEQFF. The complete variable domain, with remaining parts taken from reference TRBV2 and TRBJ2-1, reads EPEVTQTPSHQVTQMGQEVILRCVPISNHLYFYWYRQILGQKVEFLVSFYNNEISEKSEIFDDQFSVERPDGSNFTLKIRSTKLEDSAMYFCASDERGHNEQFFGPGTRLTVL.

A word on this clonotype: With a much larger clone just one base away, this may be a read error. The chain is built from TRBV2 and TRBJ1-1, with D possibly TRBD1 on 5 matching bases. Germline lookup yields CDR1 SNHLY and CDR2 FYNNEI. CDR3 length: 15 amino acids. Trimming left V 2 bases short and J 4 bases short, with 14 bases between. CDR3 sequence (DNA): TGTGCCAGCAGTGAATGGGGGGTTGGGGGCACTGAAGCTTTCTTT. This codes for CASSEWGVGGTEAFF.

There are many counts of this clonotype. The V call is TRBV28, the J call TRBJ2-7, with a possible D match to TRBD1 (5 bases). The CDR3 covers 15 residues. Trimming stripped 5 bases from V and 2 bases from J, with 16 bases between. The germline V gene encodes CDR1 MDHEN and CDR2 SYDVKM. In nucleotides, the CDR3 is TGTGCCAGCAGTCTTAAGACAGTCCTTCCCTACGAGCAGTACTTC. This codes for CASSLKTVLPYEQYF.

This clonotype has a count of ten or more. The chain employs TRBV20-1 and TRBJ1-2, with D perhaps matching TRBD1 (5 bases). The CDR3 contains 13 residues. Looked up from germline, CDR1 is DFQATT and CDR2 is SNEGSKA (reference sequence). V gave up 5 bases and J gave up 1 base, with 11 bases separating them. CDR3 amino acids: CSAGTGINYGYTF. The CDR3, as DNA: TGCAGTGCTGGGACGGGTATTAACTATGGCTACACCTTC.

This chain links TRBV4-1 with TRBJ2-2; D unresolved. V dropped 1 base and J dropped 0 bases, with 9 bases sitting between them. Germline CDR1 MGHRA, CDR2 YSYEKL. The length of the CDR3 is 16 residues. The CDR3 region is CASSQVGSANTGELFF. CDR3 DNA: TGCGCCAGCAGCCAAGTTGGCAGCGCGAACACCGGGGAGCTGTTTTTT.

The chain couples TRBV9 to TRBJ2-7, with D maybe TRBD2 (6 bases). Germline CDR1 is SGDLS and CDR2 is YYNGEE. V lost 0 bases and J lost 2, with 9 bases in between. There are 14 residues in the CDR3. CDR3 nucleotides: TGTGCCAGCAGCGTAGGGAGGGGTACCTACGAGCAGTACTTC. It codes for CASSVGRGTYEQYF.

This clonotype has only a few counts. The rearrangement uses TRBV5-1 and TRBJ2-1; D is ambiguous. V lost 4 bases and J lost 5, with 10 bases in between. Per the germline V gene, CDR1 is SGHRS and CDR2 is YFSETQ. The CDR3 is 13 amino acids. CDR3: CASSRIRDNEQFF. The CDR3 DNA reads as TGCGCCAGCAGCCGAATCCGGGACAATGAGCAGTTCTTC.

V is TRBV27 and J is TRBJ1-1; D is perhaps TRBD1 (5 bases). The CDR3 is 15 amino acids. Germline values: CDR1 MNHEY, CDR2 SMNVEV (reference sequence). V lost 3 bases, J lost 5 bases, and 16 bases lay in between. In nucleotides, the CDR3 is TGTGCCAGCAGTTTCCGCGGGCCAGGGTCGACTGAAGCTTTCTTT. Protein: CASSFRGPGSTEAFF.

This clonotype was seen many times. CDR3 DNA sequence: TGTGCCAGCTCACCATATATGGGCGAGAACACCGGGGAGCTGTTTTTT. Translation: CASSPYMGENTGELFF. The chain joins TRBV18 to TRBJ2-2; D is ambiguous. Germline V CDR1 and CDR2: KGHSH, LQKENI. This CDR3 region has 16 residues. V was clipped by 2 bases and J by 1 base, with 11 bases between them.